This TCR beta chain was recorded in a study of Ad26.COV2.S vaccination and SARS-CoV-2 variants. The treatment denotes: 15 to 20 received Ad26.COV2.S at low or high dose, single or two shots; about 5 received placebo; per-sample allocation not given. Sampling happened 63 days after the first vaccine or placebo injection. On this clone: Antigen specificity is unknown.

Overall study findings and caveats: Placebo recipients and vaccine recipients were similar in non-spike TCR breadth.

Measured with immunoSEQ multiplex PCR; TCRdb has only the in-frame clones, and not every one. The data show about 320,000 clones, approximately 87% seen once. The length of the CDR3 is 13 residues. CDR1 is SGHVS, CDR2 FQNEAQ, per germline. Trimming took 5 bases from V and 8 from J; bases not matched to a gene: 6. This rearrangement joins TRBV7-8 to TRBJ1-2, with 9 bases fitting TRBD1. The source of this sequence is a person aged 18-60 years who received the Ad26.COV2.S COVID-19 vaccine or a placebo. Here the sequenced sample was peripheral blood, taken in a trial of Ad26.COV2.S vaccine versus placebo. The DNA for the CDR3 is TGTGCCAGCAGCCTTAGGGACAGGGACGGCTACACCTTC. Amino acids: CASSLRDRDGYTF. The complete variable domain, with remaining parts taken from reference TRBV7-8 and TRBJ1-2, reads GAGVSQSPRYKVAKRGQDVALRCDPISGHVSLFWYQQALGQGPEFLTYFQNEAQLDKSGLPSDRFFAERPEGSVSTLKIQRTQQEDSAVYLCASSLRDRDGYTFGSGTRLTVV.